The 20 T cell receptor beta chains below were found in one sample sequenced in a study of T-cell memory formation after mild COVID-19. TCRdb reanalysed the 5' RACE reads using MiXCR and keeps one entry per CDR3 protein. This sample has a few hundred thousand distinct CDR3 sequences, with approximately 21% found just once. The sequenced material came from PBMCs or a T cell subset sorted from them (not recorded which). The receptors shown here come from an adult woman who had mild COVID-19 (a few samples of this study predate the infection). Cell type and time point are not known.

The chain has TRBV29-1 and TRBJ1-4; D is unresolved. Germline V gives CDR1 SQVTM, CDR2 ANQGSEA. Trimming took off 5 bases at V and 5 bases at J, with 18 bases between the two ends. The CDR3 is 15 residues long. CDR3 DNA sequence: TGCAGCGTTACTCACGGTGCGAGGATCAATGAAAAACTGTTTTTT. The encoded protein is CSVTHGARINEKLFF.

This clonotype was detected a few times. The chain links TRBV7-9 to TRBJ2-7; D may be TRBD1 or TRBD2 (5 bases each). V shed 3 bases and J shed 7 bases, with 22 bases lying between them. The CDR3 totals 16 residues. Germline CDR1 and CDR2: SEHNR and FQNEAQ (reference sequence). CDR3 region: CASSFLSDNRRGEQYF. The CDR3 bases are TGTGCCAGCAGCTTCTTAAGCGACAACAGGCGAGGGGAGCAGTACTTC.

There are a few counts of this clonotype. The V gene is TRBV5-1, the J gene TRBJ2-2; a weak D match, TRBD2 (6 bases). The germline V gene encodes CDR1 SGHRS and CDR2 YFSETQ. The CDR3 covers 15 residues. V was trimmed by 1 base and J by 0 bases, leaving 7 bases between them. CDR3 loop: CASSLWGANTGELFF. The CDR3 nucleotides read TGCGCCAGCAGCTTGTGGGGGGCGAACACCGGGGAGCTGTTTTTT.

This clonotype was observed a few times. One end of the junction does not line up with germline, which may come from a read error. The CDR3 protein is CASSVKQGTEAFF. DNA for the CDR3: TGTGCTAGCAGCGTAAAGCAGGGAACTGAAGCTTTCTTT. This rearrangement joins TRBV7-7 to TRBJ1-1; D perhaps matches TRBD1 (5 bases). Germline-derived CDR1 and CDR2 are SSHAT and FNYEAQ (reference sequence). The CDR3 length is 13 residues.

The chain carries TRBV5-1 and TRBJ2-7; the D is unclear. Between the trimmed V and J ends, which lost 0 bases and 0 bases, there was a span of 10 bases. Germline V gene sequence: CDR1 SGHRS, CDR2 YFSETQ. The CDR3 contains 15 residues. The CDR3 region has the DNA TGCGCCAGCAGCTTGGGGACCGCGACCTCCTACGAGCAGTACTTC. Encoded protein: CASSLGTATSYEQYF.

CDR3 nucleotides: TGTGCCAGCAGCTGGAGAGACGGAGGCCATATCCCCTACGAGCAGTACTTC. Translated, it gives CASSWRDGGHIPYEQYF. The gene calls are TRBV5-6 and TRBJ2-7; D possibly corresponds to TRBD2 (5 bases). The CDR3 has 17 residues. Germline CDR1 and CDR2: SGHDT and YYEEEE. Trimming stripped 3 bases from V and 2 bases from J, with 21 bases between. The full variable domain, rest sourced from reference TRBV5-6 and TRBJ2-7, is DAGVTQSPTHLIKTRGQQVTLRCSPKSGHDTVSWYQQALGQGPQFIFQYYEEEERQRGNFPDRFSGHQFPNYSSELNVNALLLGDSALYLCASSWRDGGHIPYEQYFGPGTRLTVT.

The gene calls are TRBV6-1 and TRBJ1-2; possibly TRBD1 for D (5 bases). The length of the CDR3 is 15 residues. The V end lost 7 bases, the J end lost 6 bases, and 21 bases lay between the germline ends. In germline, CDR1 is MNHNS, CDR2 SASEGT. CDR3: CASNTPGLLADGYTF. CDR3 nucleotide sequence: TGTGCCAGCAACACTCCGGGACTCCTAGCGGATGGCTACACCTTC.

The V and J genes are TRBV20-1 and TRBJ1-2; weak D call: TRBD1 (5 bases). This CDR3 is 15 amino acids long. V was trimmed by 3 bases and J by 8 bases, leaving 22 bases between them. Per germline, CDR1 DFQATT and CDR2 SNEGSKA (reference sequence). The CDR3 region is CSARVPGRLERGYTF. The CDR3 DNA reads as TGCAGTGCTAGGGTTCCGGGACGGCTAGAGCGAGGCTACACCTTC.

The genes are TRBV27 and TRBJ1-2; D is undetermined. Germline V gene lookup returns CDR1 MNHEY and CDR2 SMNVEV (reference sequence). The CDR3 has 13 residues. The V end lost 6 bases, the J end lost 4 bases, and 12 bases lay between the germline ends. The chain's CDR3 is CASSLNSIYGYTF. Here the CDR3 DNA reads TGTGCCAGCAGCTTGAACAGTATCTATGGCTACACCTTC.

This clonotype was detected a few times. The chain couples TRBV27 to TRBJ2-7; 9 bases are shared with TRBD1. CDR3 length equals 15 residues. From germline, CDR1 is MNHEY and CDR2 SMNVEV (reference sequence). Losses at the gene ends were 5 bases for V and 2 bases for J; bases not matched to a gene: 7. The CDR3 here is CASSPIYRGPYEQYF. As DNA, the CDR3 is TGTGCCAGCAGTCCCATTTACAGGGGGCCCTACGAGCAGTACTTC.

This chain uses TRBV3-1 with TRBJ2-3; no definite D call. Trimming shortened V by 3 bases and J by 2 bases, and 21 bases separated the two germline ends. Looked up from germline, CDR1 is LGHDT and CDR2 is YNNKEL (reference sequence). The CDR3 totals 18 residues. The chain's CDR3 is CASSQGESVEPLTDTQYF. The CDR3 DNA is TGTGCCAGCAGCCAGGGTGAAAGTGTAGAACCTCTCACAGATACGCAGTATTTT.

There are a few counts of this clonotype. The chain has TRBV3-1 and TRBJ2-7; D possibly corresponds to TRBD2 (6 bases). Germline loops: CDR1 LGHDT, CDR2 YNNKEL (reference sequence). This CDR3 contains 16 residues. V was trimmed by 2 bases and J by 2 bases, leaving 16 bases between them. This CDR3 is CASSQWDQGLPYEQYF. Here the CDR3 DNA reads TGTGCCAGCAGCCAATGGGACCAGGGACTCCCCTACGAGCAGTACTTC.

This clonotype was seen more than once but under ten times. The chain recombines TRBV25-1 with TRBJ2-1; the match to TRBD2 covers 9 bases. This CDR3 has 16 amino acids. Losses at the gene ends were 2 bases for V and 8 bases for J; bases not matched to a gene: 10. CDR1 and CDR2 from the germline V gene are MGHDK and SYGVNS. The CDR3: CASSEGVLAGIDEQFF. CDR3 bases: TGTGCCAGCAGTGAAGGGGTCCTAGCGGGAATAGATGAGCAGTTCTTC.

V usage is TRBV11-3 and J usage is TRBJ2-3; 10 nucleotides line up with TRBD2. The V segment lost 0 bases and the J segment 2 bases; nucleotides outside the gene matches: 8. In germline, CDR1 is SGHNT, CDR2 YENEEA. The CDR3 sequence is 18 residues long. CDR3 bases: TGTGCCAGCAGCTTAGACTCTAGCGGGAGCCGAAACACAGATACGCAGTATTTT. The encoded protein is CASSLDSSGSRNTDTQYF. The whole variable domain, filled in from reference TRBV11-3 and TRBJ2-3, reads EAGVVQSPRYKIIEKKQPVAFWCNPISGHNTLYWYLQNLGQGPELLIRYENEEAVDDSQLPKDRFSAERLKGVDSTLKIQPAELGDSAVYLCASSLDSSGSRNTDTQYFGPGTRLTVL.

The V and J genes are TRBV30 and TRBJ2-3; no clear D. V was cut by 3 bases and J by 7 bases, with 11 bases left in between. Germline CDR1 and CDR2: GTSNPN and SVGIG (reference sequence). This CDR3 has 12 amino acids. The CDR3 reads CAWRAADHTQYF. The CDR3 bases are TGTGCCTGGAGGGCGGCGGATCATACGCAGTATTTT.

The chain uses TRBV7-2 and TRBJ2-1; 7 nucleotides agree with TRBD1. Per the germline V gene, CDR1 is SGHTA and CDR2 is FQGNSA. The CDR3 is 14 amino acids. V shed 1 base and J 14 bases; nucleotides not matched to a gene: 11. The CDR3 DNA reads as TGTGCCAGCAGCTTAGTCCTATGGACAGGTGGAGAGTTCTTC. Translating it yields CASSLVLWTGGEFF.

The chain is built from TRBV6-1 and TRBJ2-5; 9 nucleotides match TRBD1. The V gene's germline CDR1 is MNHNS and CDR2 SASEGT. Trimming took 0 bases from V and 3 from J; bases not matched to a gene: 8. This CDR3 spans 17 amino acids. The CDR3 bases are TGTGCCAGCAGTGAAGCGCCCAGGACAGGGGTTGAAGAGACCCAGTACTTC. Protein product: CASSEAPRTGVEETQYF.

This clonotype turned up a few times. J is TRBJ1-1 and V is TRBV5-1; D is perhaps TRBD1 (5 bases). The V end lost 6 bases, the J end lost 0 bases, and 18 bases lay between the germline ends. Germline CDR1 is SGHRS and CDR2 is YFSETQ. The CDR3 is 16 amino acids. The CDR3 DNA reads TGCGCCAGCACCATCGGACGGGGCCTCATGAACACTGAAGCTTTCTTT. The encoded protein is CASTIGRGLMNTEAFF.

This clonotype was observed a handful of times. The chain combines TRBV7-2 with TRBJ1-2, with 9 bases identical to TRBD1. CDR3 length equals 15 residues. J gave up 2 bases and V 5 bases, and 6 bases lay outside the gene matches. Germline V gives CDR1 SGHTA, CDR2 FQGNSA. CDR3 in DNA: TGTGCCAGCAGCCAAGACAGGGGGAGAAACTATGGCTACACCTTC. Its protein is CASSQDRGRNYGYTF.

In this sample, this clonotype turned up a few times. This chain connects TRBV5-1 to TRBJ1-1; 11 nucleotides match TRBD1. The CDR3 is 18 amino acids. Germline V lookup: CDR1 SGHRS, CDR2 YFSETQ. V trimming: 2 bases; J trimming: 5 bases; junction bases outside the gene matches: 14. This chain's CDR3 is CASSFPIPGQGGETEAFF. In DNA form, the CDR3 reads TGCGCCAGCAGCTTCCCGATACCGGGACAGGGGGGGGAAACTGAAGCTTTCTTT.